Following are 17 T cell receptor beta chains from one sample sequenced in a study of blood T cell repertoires in COVID-19. Some clones are missing from TCRdb's copy, which holds only in-frame ones; the method was immunoSEQ multiplex PCR. The sample includes 150,000 to 180,000 clones, about 83% of them seen just once. The sequencing input was peripheral blood. These receptors were taken from a woman aged 60-70 years with COVID-19, enrolled during active disease.

This clone is a singleton in its sample. The CDR3 DNA reads TGCGCCAGCAGCCTTGGGACAGGGAGGGTGAGCGGCTACACCTTC. Its translation: CASSLGTGRVSGYTF. The rearrangement joins TRBV5-1 to TRBJ1-2; the match to TRBD1 covers 9 bases. This CDR3 region has 15 residues. The V gene end was trimmed by 4 bases and the J gene end by 8 bases; junction bases not matched to a gene: 12. Germline V lookup: CDR1 SGHRS, CDR2 YFSETQ.

CDR3 coding DNA: TGTGCCAGTAGTATCTCAGGGTATCCTTTTAGCTCTGGAAACACCATATATTTT. This translates into CASSISGYPFSSGNTIYF. The rearrangement uses TRBV19 and TRBJ1-3; perhaps TRBD1 as D (5 bases). V was shortened by 3 bases and J by 0 bases, with 18 bases between the two germline ends. Germline V lookup: CDR1 LNHDA, CDR2 SQIVND (reference sequence). The CDR3 contains 18 residues. Complete variable domain (other parts from reference TRBV19 and TRBJ1-3): DGGITQSPKYLFRKEGQNVTLSCEQNLNHDAMYWYRQDPGQGLRLIYYSQIVNDFQKGDIAEGYSVSREKKESFPLTVTSAQKNPTAFYLCASSISGYPFSSGNTIYFGEGSWLTVV.

The V and J genes are TRBV4-1 and TRBJ2-1, with TRBD2 as a possible D gene (5 bases). Between the trimmed V and J ends, which lost 4 bases and 5 bases, there was a span of 15 bases. The CDR3 is 15 residues long. Germline CDR1 is MGHRA and CDR2 is YSYEKL. CDR3 sequence (DNA): TGCGCCAGCAGCCCAACTAGTGCCCTCAACAATGAGCAGTTCTTC. Its translation: CASSPTSALNNEQFF.

The V call is TRBV2, the J call TRBJ1-5; a weak D match, TRBD1 (5 bases). From germline, CDR1 is SNHLY and CDR2 FYNNEI. The CDR3 covers 13 residues. V dropped 8 bases and J dropped 0 bases, with 8 bases sitting between them. The CDR3 region has the DNA TGTGCCAGCGGGACTTTTAGCAATCAGCCCCAGCATTTT. This sequence encodes CASGTFSNQPQHF.

The rearrangement uses TRBV7-2 and TRBJ1-1, with D possibly being TRBD1 (6 bases). The CDR3 spans 15 residues. Germline-derived CDR1 and CDR2 are SGHTA and FQGNSA. The germline V and J ends were trimmed by 2 bases and 13 bases, with 23 bases remaining between them. CDR3 nucleotide sequence: TGTGCCAGCAGCTTATTCCCCGGACAGTCCCAAAAGGATTTCTTT. Translated, it gives CASSLFPGQSQKDFF. The variable domain in full, with the rest retrieved from reference TRBV7-2 and TRBJ1-1, is GAGVSQSPSNKVTEKGKDVELRCDPISGHTALYWYRQSLGQGLEFLIYFQGNSAPDKSGLPSDRFSAERTGGSVSTLTIQRTQQEDSAVYLCASSLFPGQSQKDFFGQGTRLTVV.

The V gene is TRBV19, the J gene TRBJ2-7; TRBD1 aligns across 7 bases. The trim removed 3 bases at V and 2 bases at J, leaving 1 base unmatched. The germline CDR1 and CDR2 sequences are LNHDA and SQIVND (reference sequence). The CDR3 runs 13 residues. CDR3: CASSIGTAYEQYV. CDR3 DNA sequence: TGTGCCAGTAGTATCGGGACAGCCTACGAGCAGTACGTC.

The chain uses TRBV19 and TRBJ1-4, with no clear D. Per germline, CDR1 LNHDA and CDR2 SQIVND (reference sequence). The CDR3 is made up of 13 amino acids. Trimming took off 8 bases at V and 6 bases at J, with 13 bases between the two ends. CDR3: CASGRSGYEKLFF. CDR3 coding DNA: TGTGCCAGTGGTCGCTCGGGGTATGAAAAACTGTTTTTT.

The V gene is TRBV11-1, the J gene TRBJ1-1; no clear D gene. Between the trimmed V and J ends, which lost 5 bases and 7 bases, there was a span of 14 bases. The germline V gene has CDR1 SGHAT and CDR2 FQDESV (reference sequence). The CDR3 length is 13 residues. CDR3 sequence reads: CASSLVQAGEAFF. As DNA, the CDR3 is TGTGCCAGCAGCCTAGTCCAAGCGGGTGAAGCTTTCTTT.

CDR3 bases: TGTGCCAGTAGTATCCGGACTCTCTCCTACGAGCAGTACTTC. It translates to CASSIRTLSYEQYF. The J gene is TRBJ2-7, the V gene TRBV19; weak D call: TRBD2 (5 bases). CDR3 size: 14 residues. CDR1 LNHDA and CDR2 SQIVND come from the germline V gene (reference sequence). Trimming took off 3 bases at V and 0 bases at J, with 9 bases between the two ends.

V usage is TRBV3-1 (or the pseudogene TRBV3-2) and J usage is TRBJ2-2, with 10 bases lining up with TRBD1. V shed 5 bases, J shed 4 bases, and the junction held 7 bases outside the gene matches. Germline loops: CDR1 LGHDT, CDR2 YNNKEL (reference sequence). The CDR3 length is 16 residues. This CDR3 is CASSKPGTGVTGELFF. DNA of the CDR3: TGTGCCAGCAGCAAACCCGGGACAGGGGTCACCGGGGAGCTGTTTTTT.

This chain links TRBV7-6 with TRBJ2-2; TRBD1 matches at 8 bases. The CDR3 runs to 16 residues. Germline CDR1 and CDR2: SGHVS and FNYEAQ. V trimming: 5 bases; J trimming: 4 bases; junction bases outside the gene matches: 9. The CDR3 region is CASSTRVGTGTGELFF. In nucleotides, the CDR3 is TGTGCCAGCAGCACTAGGGTTGGGACAGGCACCGGGGAGCTGTTTTTT.

Only one count was recorded for this clone. This chain uses TRBV14 with TRBJ2-4; 7 nucleotides agree with TRBD1. The CDR3 is made up of 19 amino acids. Germline trimming cut 2 bases from V and 0 bases from J; bases unmatched to any gene: 13. Per germline, CDR1 SGHDN and CDR2 FVKESK. Here the CDR3 reads CASSQSGQSEILAKNIQYF. CDR3 DNA: TGTGCCAGCAGCCAATCGGGACAGTCGGAGATCCTAGCCAAAAACATTCAGTACTTC.

This chain's CDR3 is CASSQDKEGITDTQYF. The CDR3 region has the DNA TGTGCCAGCAGCCAAGATAAGGAGGGGATCACAGATACGCAGTATTTT. The chain combines TRBV4-2 with TRBJ2-3; possible D gene TRBD2, 6 bases. Trimming left V 0 bases short and J 2 bases short, with 12 bases between. From germline, CDR1 is LGHNA and CDR2 YNFKEQ. The CDR3 is made up of 16 amino acids.

V gene TRBV7-8 combines with J gene TRBJ1-5, with a weak D call TRBD1 (6 bases). Trimming removed 0 bases at V and 6 bases at J, with 12 bases between. The germline gives CDR1 SGHVS, CDR2 FQNEAQ. The CDR3 contains 15 residues. In nucleotides, the CDR3 is TGTGCCAGCAGCTTAGCGGAGGGGGGGTTTCAGCCCCAGCATTTT. This codes for CASSLAEGGFQPQHF.

The genes are TRBV4-2 and TRBJ1-2, with D unclear. V was clipped by 1 base and J by 4 bases, with 10 bases between them. The CDR3 sequence is 14 residues long. From germline, CDR1 is LGHNA and CDR2 YNFKEQ. CDR3 nucleotides: TGTGCCAGCAGCCAAGTCGAACAGAGCTATGGCTACACCTTC. Its translation: CASSQVEQSYGYTF.

This chain uses TRBV5-8 with TRBJ2-2; TRBD2 agrees at 9 bases. CDR1 and CDR2 (germline): SGHTS, YDEGEE. V shed 3 bases, J shed 4 bases, and the junction held 13 bases outside the gene matches. The CDR3 is 18 residues long. As DNA, the CDR3 is TGTGCCAGCAGCTACATCAATCCGGGACTAGCATCCACCGGGGAGCTGTTTTTT. As protein: CASSYINPGLASTGELFF.

The chain combines TRBV5-6 with TRBJ1-2; maybe TRBD1 (5 bases). The germline V gene has CDR1 SGHDT and CDR2 YYEEEE. The CDR3 runs to 11 residues. V was cut by 7 bases and J by 8 bases, with 12 bases left in between. Written as DNA, the CDR3 is TGTGCCAGCGCTAGGAGGGGAGGCTACACCTTC. Encoded protein: CASARRGGYTF.